This T cell receptor (beta chain) was captured by sequencing in a study of cytomegalovirus exposure and HLA in healthy donors. Across the study: Falling in the Caucasian-associated ancestry cluster were about 82% of about 400 genotyped donors. General observations from the study: Accurate HLA-A and HLA-B prediction from TCR beta sequences was reported for most subjects. TRBV6-2, TRBV6-3 and other indistinguishable V segments were excluded.

The germline CDR1 and CDR2 sequences are SGHTA and FQGNSA. Trimming pared 7 bases from V and 9 bases from J, leaving 16 bases between. This CDR3 comprises 13 residues. The PCR employed 60 Vbeta primers together with 13 Jbeta primers. Assay: immunoSEQ multiplex PCR; the TCRdb copy retains only in-frame clones and omits some. The sample has approximately 170,000 clones, over 65% seen once. Notes on this clone: Its antigen is undetermined.

This TCR derives from a female donor in good health and CMV-seronegative. Sequenced input: PBMCs. This rearrangement joins TRBV7-2 to TRBJ2-1; perhaps TRBD2 as D (7 bases). CDR3 sequence (DNA): TGTGCCAGCACCAGAGGGGGGGCCCGTGAGCAGTTCTTC. This codes for CASTRGGAREQFF.